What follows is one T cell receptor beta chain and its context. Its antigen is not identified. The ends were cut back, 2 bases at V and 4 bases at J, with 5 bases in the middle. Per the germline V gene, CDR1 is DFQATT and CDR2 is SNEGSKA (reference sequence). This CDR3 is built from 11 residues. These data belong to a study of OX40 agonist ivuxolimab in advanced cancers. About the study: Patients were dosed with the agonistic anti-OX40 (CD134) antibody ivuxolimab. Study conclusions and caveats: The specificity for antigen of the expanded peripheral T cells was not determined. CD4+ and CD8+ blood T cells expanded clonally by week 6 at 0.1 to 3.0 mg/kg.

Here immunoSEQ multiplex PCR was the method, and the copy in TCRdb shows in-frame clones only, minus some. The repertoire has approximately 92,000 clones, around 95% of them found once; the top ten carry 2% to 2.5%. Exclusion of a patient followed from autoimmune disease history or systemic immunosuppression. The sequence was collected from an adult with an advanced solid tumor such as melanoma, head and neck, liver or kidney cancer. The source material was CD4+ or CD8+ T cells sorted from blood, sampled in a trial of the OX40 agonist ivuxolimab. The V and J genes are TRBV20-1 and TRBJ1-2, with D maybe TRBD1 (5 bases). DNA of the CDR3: TGCAGTGCTAGACAGGGCTATGGCTACACCTTC. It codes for CSARQGYGYTF.